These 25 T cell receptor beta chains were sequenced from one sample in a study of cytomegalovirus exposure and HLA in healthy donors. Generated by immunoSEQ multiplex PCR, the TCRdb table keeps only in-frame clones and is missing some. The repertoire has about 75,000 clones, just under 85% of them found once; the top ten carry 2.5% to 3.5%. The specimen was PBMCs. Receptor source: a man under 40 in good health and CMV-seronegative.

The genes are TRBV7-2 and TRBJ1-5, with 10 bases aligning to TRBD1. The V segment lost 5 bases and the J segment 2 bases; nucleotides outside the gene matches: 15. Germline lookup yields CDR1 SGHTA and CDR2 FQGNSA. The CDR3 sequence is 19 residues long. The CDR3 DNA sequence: TGTGCCAGCAGCCAAAGCTCCGGGACAGGGGTCTTGGGCAATCAGCCCCAGCATTTT. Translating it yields CASSQSSGTGVLGNQPQHF.

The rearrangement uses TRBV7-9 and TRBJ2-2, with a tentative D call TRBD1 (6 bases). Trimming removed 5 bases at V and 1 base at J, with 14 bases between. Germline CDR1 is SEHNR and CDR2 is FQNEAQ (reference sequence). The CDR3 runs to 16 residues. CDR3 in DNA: TGTGCCAGCAGCCCCCTACAGGGCAAGAACACCGGGGAGCTGTTTTTT. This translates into CASSPLQGKNTGELFF.

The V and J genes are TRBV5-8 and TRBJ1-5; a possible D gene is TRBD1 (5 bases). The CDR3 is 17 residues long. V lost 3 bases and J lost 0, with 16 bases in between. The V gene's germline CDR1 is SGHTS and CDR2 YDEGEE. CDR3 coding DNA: TGTGCCAGCAGCTGGGCCGGCGGGGGAATTAGCAATCAGCCCCAGCATTTT. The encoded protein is CASSWAGGGISNQPQHF.

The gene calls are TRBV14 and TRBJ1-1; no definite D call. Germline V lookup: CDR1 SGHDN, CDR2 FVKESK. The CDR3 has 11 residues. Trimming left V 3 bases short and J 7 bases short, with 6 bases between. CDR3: CASSQYSEAFF. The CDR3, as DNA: TGTGCCAGCAGCCAGTACAGTGAAGCTTTCTTT.

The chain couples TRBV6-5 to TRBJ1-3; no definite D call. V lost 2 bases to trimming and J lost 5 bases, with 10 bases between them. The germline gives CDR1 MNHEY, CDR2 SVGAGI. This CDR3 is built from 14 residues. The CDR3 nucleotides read TGTGCCAGCAGTTACGGAGGCGAGAGAAACACCATATATTTT. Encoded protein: CASSYGGERNTIYF.

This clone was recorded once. The CDR3 DNA reads TGTGCCTGGAAGGCTAGCGGGGTTTACAATGAGCAGTTCTTC. This encodes CAWKASGVYNEQFF. The chain employs TRBV30 and TRBJ2-1; 9 bases fit TRBD2. Per germline, CDR1 GTSNPN and CDR2 SVGIG (reference sequence). CDR3 length: 14 residues. The junction had 5 bases not matched to a gene; V was cut back by 4 bases and J by 4 bases.

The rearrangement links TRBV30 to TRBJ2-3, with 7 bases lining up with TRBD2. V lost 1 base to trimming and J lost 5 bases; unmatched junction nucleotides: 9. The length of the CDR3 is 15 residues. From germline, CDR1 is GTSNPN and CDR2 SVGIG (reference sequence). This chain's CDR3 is CAWSGLAGELDTQYF. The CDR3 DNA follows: TGTGCCTGGAGTGGGTTGGCGGGAGAGCTAGATACGCAGTATTTT.

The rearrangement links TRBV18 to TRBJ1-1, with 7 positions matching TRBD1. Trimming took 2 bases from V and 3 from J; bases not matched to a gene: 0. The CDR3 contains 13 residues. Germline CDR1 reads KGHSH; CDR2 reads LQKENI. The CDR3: CASSPRGHTEAFF. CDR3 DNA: TGTGCCAGCTCACCAAGGGGGCACACTGAAGCTTTCTTT.

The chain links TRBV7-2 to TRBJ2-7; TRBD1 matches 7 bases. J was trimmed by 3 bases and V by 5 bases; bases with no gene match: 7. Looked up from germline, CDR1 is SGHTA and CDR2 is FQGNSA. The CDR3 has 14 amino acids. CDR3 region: CASSRQGGGYEQYF. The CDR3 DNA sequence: TGTGCCAGCAGCCGACAGGGTGGCGGCTACGAGCAGTACTTC.

Here the CDR3 reads CASSEDITGGSQYF. The CDR3 nucleotides are TGTGCCAGCAGTGAAGACATAACCGGGGGATCGCAGTACTTC. This sequence joins TRBV2 and TRBJ2-5, with D possibly being TRBD2 (6 bases). CDR3 length: 14 amino acids. Germline V lookup: CDR1 SNHLY, CDR2 FYNNEI. V was clipped by 1 base and J by 11 bases, with 17 bases between them.

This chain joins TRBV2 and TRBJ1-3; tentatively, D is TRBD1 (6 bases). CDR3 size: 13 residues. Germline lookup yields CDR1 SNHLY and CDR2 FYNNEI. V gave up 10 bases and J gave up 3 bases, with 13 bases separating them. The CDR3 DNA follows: TGTGCCACCACAGGGATAAGTGGAAACACCATATATTTT. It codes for CATTGISGNTIYF.

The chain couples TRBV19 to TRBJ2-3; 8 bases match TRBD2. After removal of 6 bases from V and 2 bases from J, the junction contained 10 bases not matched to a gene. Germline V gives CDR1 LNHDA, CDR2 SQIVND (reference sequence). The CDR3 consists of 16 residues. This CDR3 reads CASRSPGRGFTDTQYF. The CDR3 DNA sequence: TGTGCCAGTAGATCTCCCGGGAGGGGTTTCACAGATACGCAGTATTTT.

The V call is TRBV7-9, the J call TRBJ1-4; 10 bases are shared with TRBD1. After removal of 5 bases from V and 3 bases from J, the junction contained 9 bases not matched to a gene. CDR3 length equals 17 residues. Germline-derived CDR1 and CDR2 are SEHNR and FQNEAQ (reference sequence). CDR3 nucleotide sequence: TGTGCCAGCAGCGTTCCGGGACAGGGGTTTGCTAATGAAAAACTGTTTTTT. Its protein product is CASSVPGQGFANEKLFF.

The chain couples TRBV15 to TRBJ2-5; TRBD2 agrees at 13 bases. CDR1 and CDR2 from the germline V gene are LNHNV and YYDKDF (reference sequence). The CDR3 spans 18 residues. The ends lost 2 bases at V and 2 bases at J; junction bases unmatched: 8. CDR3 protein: CATSRTGLAGELQETQYF. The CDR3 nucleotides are TGTGCCACCAGCAGAACCGGACTAGCGGGGGAACTACAAGAGACCCAGTACTTC.

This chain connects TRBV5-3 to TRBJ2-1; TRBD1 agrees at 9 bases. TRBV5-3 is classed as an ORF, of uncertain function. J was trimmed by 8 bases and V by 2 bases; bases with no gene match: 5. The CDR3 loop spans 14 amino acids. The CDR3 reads CARSFRTGADEQFF. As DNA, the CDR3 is TGTGCCAGAAGCTTCCGGACAGGGGCCGATGAGCAGTTCTTC.

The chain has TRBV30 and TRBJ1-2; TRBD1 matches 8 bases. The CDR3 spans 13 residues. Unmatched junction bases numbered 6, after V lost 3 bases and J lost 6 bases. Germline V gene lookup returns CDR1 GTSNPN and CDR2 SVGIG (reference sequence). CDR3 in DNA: TGTGCCTGGAGGAAAGGGACAGGACATGGCTACACCTTC. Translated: CAWRKGTGHGYTF.

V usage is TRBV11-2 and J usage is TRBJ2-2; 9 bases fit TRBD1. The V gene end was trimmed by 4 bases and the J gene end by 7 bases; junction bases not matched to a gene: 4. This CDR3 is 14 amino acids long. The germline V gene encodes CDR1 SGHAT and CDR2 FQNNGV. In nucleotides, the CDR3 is TGTGCCAGCAGCTCCACAGGGGGCCGCGGGGAGCTGTTTTTT. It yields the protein CASSSTGGRGELFF.

The CDR3 loop is CASSGTGYPQYF. In DNA, the CDR3 is TGTGCCAGCAGTGGAACAGGGTACCCGCAGTACTTC. The chain joins TRBV25-1 to TRBJ2-7; perhaps TRBD1 as D (6 bases). CDR1 is MGHDK, CDR2 SYGVNS, per germline. Trimming removed 4 bases from V and 9 bases from J, with 13 bases in between. This CDR3 has 12 amino acids.

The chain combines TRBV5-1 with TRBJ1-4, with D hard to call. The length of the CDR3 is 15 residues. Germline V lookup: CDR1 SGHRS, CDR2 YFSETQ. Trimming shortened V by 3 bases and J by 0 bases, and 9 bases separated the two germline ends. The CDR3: CASSSDKTTNEKLFF. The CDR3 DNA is TGCGCCAGCAGCTCCGACAAGACAACTAATGAAAAACTGTTTTTT.

The CDR3 here is CASRRPLRGWRETYEQYV. DNA of the CDR3: TGTGCCAGCAGACGACCCCTCCGAGGGTGGCGGGAGACCTACGAGCAGTACGTC. The rearrangement uses TRBV6-9 and TRBJ2-7; 7 nucleotides agree with TRBD2. Germline-derived CDR1 and CDR2 are MNHGY and SVAAGI. The CDR3 has 18 residues. The J segment lost 2 bases and the V segment lost 6 bases, leaving 19 bases of the junction unmatched.

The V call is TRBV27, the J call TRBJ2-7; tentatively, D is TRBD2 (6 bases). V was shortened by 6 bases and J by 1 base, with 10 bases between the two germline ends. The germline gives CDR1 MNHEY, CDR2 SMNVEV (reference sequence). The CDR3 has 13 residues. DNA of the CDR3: TGTGCCAGCAGCCCCGGGGGATCCTACGAGCAGTACTTC. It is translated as CASSPGGSYEQYF.

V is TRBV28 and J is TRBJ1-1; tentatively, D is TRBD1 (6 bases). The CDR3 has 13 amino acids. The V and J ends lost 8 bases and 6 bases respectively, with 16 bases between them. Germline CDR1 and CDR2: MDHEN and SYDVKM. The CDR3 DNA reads TGTGCCAGCGCGGAGGGGGGGGTACCTGAAGCTTTCTTT. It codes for CASAEGGVPEAFF.

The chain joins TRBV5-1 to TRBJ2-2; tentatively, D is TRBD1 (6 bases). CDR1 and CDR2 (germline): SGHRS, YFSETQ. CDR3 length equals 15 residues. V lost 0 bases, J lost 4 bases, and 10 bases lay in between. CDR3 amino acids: CASSLGQERTGELFF. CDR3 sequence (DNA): TGCGCCAGCAGCTTGGGACAGGAGCGCACCGGGGAGCTGTTTTTT.

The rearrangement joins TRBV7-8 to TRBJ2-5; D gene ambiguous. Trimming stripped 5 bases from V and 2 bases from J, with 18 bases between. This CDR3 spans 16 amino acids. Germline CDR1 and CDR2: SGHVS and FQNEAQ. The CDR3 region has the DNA TGTGCCAGCAGCCGCGGCGTTTCTGTATCTCAAGAGACCCAGTACTTC. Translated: CASSRGVSVSQETQYF.

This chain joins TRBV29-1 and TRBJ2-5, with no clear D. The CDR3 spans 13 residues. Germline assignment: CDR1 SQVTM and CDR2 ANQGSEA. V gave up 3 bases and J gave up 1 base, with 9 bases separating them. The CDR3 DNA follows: TGCAGCGTTGAGGCGGCCATCCAAGAGACCCAGTACTTC. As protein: CSVEAAIQETQYF.